This passage covers 10 T cell receptor beta chains from one sample sequenced in a study of blood T cell repertoires in COVID-19. Profiled with immunoSEQ multiplex PCR; TCRdb holds only in-frame clones, not every one. The sample lists 150,000 to 200,000 clones; roughly 87% were seen once. The source material was peripheral blood. These receptors were taken from a man younger than 30 who had recovered from COVID-19.

The chain links TRBV28 to TRBJ2-1; 7 bases line up with TRBD2. The ends lost 4 bases at V and 8 bases at J; junction bases unmatched: 11. This CDR3 comprises 15 residues. CDR1 and CDR2 from the germline V gene are MDHEN and SYDVKM. The DNA of the CDR3 is TGTGCCAGCAGTTCTTTTGGGACTACCAGGGATGAGCAGTTCTTC. This encodes CASSSFGTTRDEQFF.

The V and J genes are TRBV14 and TRBJ2-1; D perhaps matches TRBD1 (6 bases). V was pared by 2 bases and J by 7 bases, with 18 bases between. The germline V gene encodes CDR1 SGHDN and CDR2 FVKESK. The CDR3 length is 16 residues. The CDR3 coding sequence is TGTGCCAGCAGCCAAATAGCCGGCACCAGGGGTAATGAGCAGTTCTTC. This codes for CASSQIAGTRGNEQFF.

This rearrangement joins TRBV7-6 to TRBJ1-1, with unresolved D. The CDR3 length is 13 residues. The V gene's germline CDR1 is SGHVS and CDR2 FNYEAQ. Trimming shortened V by 3 bases and J by 1 base, and 6 bases separated the two germline ends. CDR3 region: CASSLTQNTEAFF. The CDR3 coding sequence is TGTGCCAGCAGCTTGACACAGAACACTGAAGCTTTCTTT.

The chain links TRBV19 to TRBJ1-1; D gene ambiguous. Germline CDR1 and CDR2: LNHDA and SQIVND (reference sequence). The CDR3 covers 13 residues. Trimming removed 4 bases at V and 0 bases at J, with 6 bases between. The CDR3 nucleotides are TGTGCCAGTAGTACCAATTTGAACACTGAAGCTTTCTTT. Its translation: CASSTNLNTEAFF.

The gene calls are TRBV28 and TRBJ1-1; D remains ambiguous. The CDR3 has 12 amino acids. V was clipped by 3 bases and J by 3 bases, with 5 bases between them. The germline V gene has CDR1 MDHEN and CDR2 SYDVKM. The CDR3 DNA sequence: TGTGCCAGCAGTTTTCAATACACTGAAGCTTTCTTT. Residues: CASSFQYTEAFF.

V is TRBV3-1 (or the pseudogene TRBV3-2) and J is TRBJ2-7, with 11 positions matching TRBD2. The CDR3 contains 14 residues. V was clipped by 4 bases and J by 6 bases; unmatched bases: 5. Germline CDR1 LGHDT, CDR2 YNNKEL (reference sequence). The CDR3 protein is CASSRAGTSGEQYF. CDR3 coding DNA: TGTGCCAGCAGCCGAGCAGGGACTAGCGGCGAGCAGTACTTC.

The chain carries TRBV5-1 and TRBJ2-3, with 7 bases aligning to TRBD2. CDR3 length equals 16 residues. Germline-derived CDR1 and CDR2 are SGHRS and YFSETQ. V was pared by 0 bases and J by 2 bases, with 6 bases of the junction left unmatched. This CDR3 reads CASSLGVAGYTDTQYF. The CDR3 coding sequence is TGCGCCAGCAGCTTGGGAGTAGCGGGCTACACAGATACGCAGTATTTT.

The gene calls are TRBV9 and TRBJ2-6, with TRBD1 matching over 9 bases. The germline CDR1 and CDR2 sequences are SGDLS and YYNGEE. V was clipped by 4 bases and J by 1 base; unmatched bases: 6. This CDR3 spans 17 amino acids. The CDR3 coding sequence is TGTGCCAGCAGCCTCGGGACAGGGCTATCTGGGGCCAACGTCCTGACTTTC. Translated: CASSLGTGLSGANVLTF.

The chain uses TRBV5-6 and TRBJ2-7; a weak D match, TRBD1 (7 bases). Trimming left V 2 bases short and J 3 bases short, with 12 bases between. Germline V CDR1 and CDR2: SGHDT, YYEEEE. The CDR3 is 14 residues long. Here the CDR3 reads CASSFSGGGYEQYF. CDR3 bases: TGTGCCAGCAGCTTCTCAGGGGGAGGCTACGAGCAGTACTTC.

Only one count was recorded for this clone. The genes are TRBV19 and TRBJ1-2; D is unclear. The CDR3 totals 13 residues. Trimming cost V 4 bases and J 5 bases, with 11 bases left between them. Germline V gene sequence: CDR1 LNHDA, CDR2 SQIVND (reference sequence). The CDR3 sequence is CASSNRLNYGYTF. CDR3 in DNA: TGTGCCAGTAGTAACAGACTAAATTATGGCTACACCTTC.